This TCR beta chain was recovered during a study of T cell responses to AZD1222 COVID-19 vaccine. Study-level information: Pooling of second doses given at about 4 or about 12 weeks was done. Whole-study findings and limits: Nearly half of spike-specific TCRs reportedly target variant regions that are unmutated in the B.1.351 and B.1.1.7 variants. CD4 TCRs covered the whole spike, strongest at regions 160-218 and 743-854.

As for this clone: Its cognate antigen is unknown.

Assay used: immunoSEQ multiplex PCR; TCRdb lists only in-frame clones, some missing. The sample has some 150,000 clones; 89% are singletons. The CDR3 loop spans 19 amino acids. V was trimmed by 0 bases and J by 2 bases, leaving 21 bases between them. Germline V gene data show CDR1 as LGHNA and CDR2 as YSLEER. This clonotype was obtained from an adult in good health. The material sequenced was peripheral blood, taken on day 0 of AZD1222 vaccination. V usage is TRBV4-3 and J usage is TRBJ2-3; D may match TRBD1 or TRBD2 (5 bases each). The CDR3 DNA is TGCGCCAGCAGCCAAGATACGGGGCCTTTAGCGAATTCCACAGATACGCAGTATTTT. Amino acids: CASSQDTGPLANSTDTQYF.